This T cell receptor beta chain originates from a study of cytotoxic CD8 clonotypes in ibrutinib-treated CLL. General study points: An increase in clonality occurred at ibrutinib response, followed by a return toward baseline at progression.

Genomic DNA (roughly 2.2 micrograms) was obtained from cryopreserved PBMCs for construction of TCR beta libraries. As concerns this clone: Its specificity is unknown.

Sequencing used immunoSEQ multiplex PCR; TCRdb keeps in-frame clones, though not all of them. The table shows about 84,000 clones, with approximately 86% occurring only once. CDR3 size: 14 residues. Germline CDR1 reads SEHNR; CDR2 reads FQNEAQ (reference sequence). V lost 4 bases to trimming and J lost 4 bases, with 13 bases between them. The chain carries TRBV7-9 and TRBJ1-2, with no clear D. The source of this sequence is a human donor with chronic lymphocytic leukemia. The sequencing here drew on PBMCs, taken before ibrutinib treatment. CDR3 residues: CASSSETPSYGYTF. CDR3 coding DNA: TGTGCCAGCAGCTCCGAAACCCCAAGCTATGGCTACACCTTC.